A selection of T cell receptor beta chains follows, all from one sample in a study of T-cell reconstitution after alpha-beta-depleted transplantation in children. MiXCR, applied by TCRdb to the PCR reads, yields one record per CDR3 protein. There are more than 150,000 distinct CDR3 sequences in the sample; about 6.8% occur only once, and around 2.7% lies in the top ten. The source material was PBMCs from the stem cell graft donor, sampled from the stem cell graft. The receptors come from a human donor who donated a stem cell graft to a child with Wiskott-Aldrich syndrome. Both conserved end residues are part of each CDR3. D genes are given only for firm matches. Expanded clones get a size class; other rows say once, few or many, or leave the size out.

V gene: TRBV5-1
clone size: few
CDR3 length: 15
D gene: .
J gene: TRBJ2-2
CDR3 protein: CASSSENLNTGELFF
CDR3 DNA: TGCGCCAGCAGCTCCGAAAATTTGAACACCGGGGAGCTGTTTTTT

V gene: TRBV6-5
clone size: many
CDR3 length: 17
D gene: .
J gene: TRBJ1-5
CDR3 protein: CASSPEGGPADNQPQHF
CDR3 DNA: TGTGCCAGCAGTCCGGAAGGCGGACCAGCGGATAATCAGCCCCAGCATTTT

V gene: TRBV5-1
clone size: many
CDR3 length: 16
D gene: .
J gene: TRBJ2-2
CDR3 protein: CASSLWNSQDTGELFF
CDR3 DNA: TGCGCCAGCAGCTTGTGGAACAGCCAAGACACCGGGGAGCTGTTTTTT

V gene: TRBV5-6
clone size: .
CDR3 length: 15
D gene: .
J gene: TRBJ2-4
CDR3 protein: CASSRSGDAKNIQYF
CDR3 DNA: TGTGCCAGCAGCCGATCCGGGGACGCCAAAAACATTCAGTACTTC

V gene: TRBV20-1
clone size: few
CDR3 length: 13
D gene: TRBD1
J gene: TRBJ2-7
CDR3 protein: CSASRDRGYEQYF
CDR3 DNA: TGCAGTGCTAGCCGGGACAGGGGTTACGAGCAGTACTTC

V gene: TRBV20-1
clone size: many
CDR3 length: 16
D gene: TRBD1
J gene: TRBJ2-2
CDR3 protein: CSARDQGQGIYGELFF
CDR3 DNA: TGCAGTGCTAGAGATCAGGGACAGGGGATATATGGGGAGCTGTTTTTT

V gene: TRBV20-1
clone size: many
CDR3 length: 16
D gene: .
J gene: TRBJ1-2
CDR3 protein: CSASQRGAGLNYGYTF
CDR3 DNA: TGCAGTGCTAGTCAGAGAGGGGCAGGGCTGAACTATGGCTACACCTTC

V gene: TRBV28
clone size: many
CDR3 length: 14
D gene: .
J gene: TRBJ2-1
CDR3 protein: CASSFLPSQGEQFF
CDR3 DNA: TGTGCCAGCAGTTTCCTACCCTCTCAGGGTGAGCAGTTCTTC

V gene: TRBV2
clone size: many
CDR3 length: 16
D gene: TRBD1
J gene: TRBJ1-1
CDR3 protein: CASSEAYRQGARYAFF
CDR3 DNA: TGTGCCAGCAGTGAAGCTTACAGACAGGGGGCACGGTACGCTTTCTTT

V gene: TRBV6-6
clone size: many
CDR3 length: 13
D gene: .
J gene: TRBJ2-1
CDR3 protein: CASSYRYNNEQFF
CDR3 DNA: TGTGCCAGCAGTTACCGGTATAACAATGAGCAGTTCTTC

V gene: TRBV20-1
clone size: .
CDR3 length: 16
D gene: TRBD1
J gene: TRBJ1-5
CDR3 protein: CSASGGQGLDNQPQHF
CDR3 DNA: TGCAGTGCTAGCGGTGGACAGGGGTTAGACAATCAGCCCCAGCATTTT

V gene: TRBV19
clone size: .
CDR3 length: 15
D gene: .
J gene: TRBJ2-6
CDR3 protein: CASAPQGSGANVLTF
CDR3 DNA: TGTGCCAGTGCACCCCAGGGGTCTGGGGCCAACGTCCTGACTTTC

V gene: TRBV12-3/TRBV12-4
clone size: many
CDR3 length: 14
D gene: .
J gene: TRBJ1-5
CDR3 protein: CASSSTQTGQPQHF
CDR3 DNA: TGTGCCAGCAGCTCTACCCAAACGGGGCAGCCCCAGCATTTT

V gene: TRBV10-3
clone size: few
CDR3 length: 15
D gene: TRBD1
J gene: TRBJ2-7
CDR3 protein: CAIRSPGQGTDEQYF
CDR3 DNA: TGTGCCATCAGATCGCCGGGACAGGGAACTGACGAGCAGTACTTC

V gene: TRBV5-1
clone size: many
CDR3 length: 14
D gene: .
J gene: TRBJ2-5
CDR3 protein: CASSLQGNEETQYF
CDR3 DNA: TGCGCCAGCAGTTTACAGGGTAACGAAGAGACCCAGTACTTC

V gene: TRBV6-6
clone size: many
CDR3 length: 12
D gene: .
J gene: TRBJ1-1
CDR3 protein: CASSYARLEAFF
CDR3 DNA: TGTGCCAGCAGTTACGCCCGACTTGAAGCTTTCTTT

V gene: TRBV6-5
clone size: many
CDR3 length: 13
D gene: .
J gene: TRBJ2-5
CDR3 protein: CASSYMNRETQYF
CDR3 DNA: TGTGCCAGCAGTTACATGAATAGAGAGACCCAGTACTTC

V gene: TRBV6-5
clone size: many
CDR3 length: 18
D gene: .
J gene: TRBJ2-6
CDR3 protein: CASSPTYAGYTGANVLTF
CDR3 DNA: TGTGCCAGCAGTCCTACTTACGCTGGTTATACTGGGGCCAACGTCCTGACTTTC

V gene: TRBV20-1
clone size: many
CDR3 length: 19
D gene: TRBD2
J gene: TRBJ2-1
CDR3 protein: CSARDTGTGTSGEYNEQFF
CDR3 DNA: TGCAGTGCTAGAGATACCGGGACAGGGACTAGCGGGGAATACAATGAGCAGTTCTTC

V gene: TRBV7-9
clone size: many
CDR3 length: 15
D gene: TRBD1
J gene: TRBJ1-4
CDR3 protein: CASSQTGGSNEKLFF
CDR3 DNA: TGTGCCAGCAGCCAAACAGGGGGGTCTAATGAAAAACTGTTTTTT

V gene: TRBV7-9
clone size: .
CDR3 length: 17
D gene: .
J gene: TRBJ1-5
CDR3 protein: CASSLAGVGDSNQPQHF
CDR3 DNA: TGTGCCAGCAGCTTAGCTGGTGTAGGGGATAGCAATCAGCCCCAGCATTTT

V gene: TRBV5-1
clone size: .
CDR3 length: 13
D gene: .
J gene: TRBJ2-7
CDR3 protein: CASRDDGSYEQYF
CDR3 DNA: TGCGCCAGCAGGGACGACGGATCCTACGAGCAGTACTTC

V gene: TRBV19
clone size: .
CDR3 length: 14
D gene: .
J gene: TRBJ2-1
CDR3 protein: CASKFGVGYNEQFF
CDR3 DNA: TGTGCCAGTAAATTTGGGGTCGGCTACAATGAGCAGTTCTTC

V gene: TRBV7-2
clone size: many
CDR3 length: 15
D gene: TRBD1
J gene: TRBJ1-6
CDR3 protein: CASSLGGTGLSPLHF
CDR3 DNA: TGTGCCAGCAGCTTAGGTGGGACAGGGTTATCACCCCTCCACTTT

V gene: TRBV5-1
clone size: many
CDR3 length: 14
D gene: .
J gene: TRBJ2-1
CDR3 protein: CASFPELSYNEQFF
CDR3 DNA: TGCGCCAGCTTTCCAGAGCTCTCCTACAATGAGCAGTTCTTC

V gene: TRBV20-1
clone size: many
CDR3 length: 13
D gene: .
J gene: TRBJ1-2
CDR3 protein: CSARDVSPYGYTF
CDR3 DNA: TGCAGTGCTAGAGATGTGAGTCCCTATGGCTACACCTTC

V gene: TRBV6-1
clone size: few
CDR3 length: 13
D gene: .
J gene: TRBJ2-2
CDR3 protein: CASGRANTGELFF
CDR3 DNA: TGTGCCAGCGGGCGGGCGAACACCGGGGAGCTGTTTTTT

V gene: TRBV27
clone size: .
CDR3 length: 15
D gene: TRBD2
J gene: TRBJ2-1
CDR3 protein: CASSPRGGGQEEQFF
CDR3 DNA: TGTGCCAGCAGCCCCCGGGGGGGGGGGCAGGAAGAGCAGTTCTTC

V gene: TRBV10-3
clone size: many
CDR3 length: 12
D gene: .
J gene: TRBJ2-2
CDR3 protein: CAISESVGELFF
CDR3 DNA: TGTGCCATCAGTGAGTCGGTCGGGGAGCTGTTTTTT

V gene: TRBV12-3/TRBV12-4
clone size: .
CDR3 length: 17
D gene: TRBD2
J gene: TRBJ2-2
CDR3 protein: CASSPPGGTSFAGELFF
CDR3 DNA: TGTGCCAGCAGTCCACCCGGAGGGACTAGCTTTGCCGGGGAGCTGTTTTTT

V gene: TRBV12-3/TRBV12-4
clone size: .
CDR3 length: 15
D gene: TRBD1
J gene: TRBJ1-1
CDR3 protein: CASRTDRDQNTEAFF
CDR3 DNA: TGTGCCAGCAGAACCGACAGGGATCAGAACACTGAAGCTTTCTTT

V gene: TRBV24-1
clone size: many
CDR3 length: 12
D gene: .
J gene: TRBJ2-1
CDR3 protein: CATRSSYNEQFF
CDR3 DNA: TGTGCCACCAGAAGCTCCTACAATGAGCAGTTCTTC

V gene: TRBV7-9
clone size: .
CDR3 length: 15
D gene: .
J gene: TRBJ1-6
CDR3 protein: CASSSTGSLGSPLHF
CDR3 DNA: TGTGCCAGCAGTTCAACAGGATCTCTCGGATCACCCCTCCACTTT

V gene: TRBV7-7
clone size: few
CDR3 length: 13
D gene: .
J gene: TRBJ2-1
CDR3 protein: CASSLAISVEQFF
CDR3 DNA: TGTGCCAGCAGCTTAGCAATTTCAGTTGAGCAGTTCTTC

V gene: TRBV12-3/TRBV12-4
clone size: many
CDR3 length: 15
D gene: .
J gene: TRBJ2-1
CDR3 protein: CASSPWRGNYNEQFF
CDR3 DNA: TGTGCCAGCAGTCCCTGGAGGGGGAACTACAATGAGCAGTTCTTC

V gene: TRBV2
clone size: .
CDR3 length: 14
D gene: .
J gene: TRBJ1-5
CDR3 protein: CASSARELGQPQHF
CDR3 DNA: TGTGCCAGCAGCGCCAGGGAGCTGGGTCAGCCCCAGCATTTT

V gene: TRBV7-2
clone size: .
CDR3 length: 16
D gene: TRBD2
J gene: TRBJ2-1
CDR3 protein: CASSLEAGGGYNEQFF
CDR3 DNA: TGTGCCAGCAGCTTAGAGGCCGGGGGAGGGTACAATGAGCAGTTCTTC

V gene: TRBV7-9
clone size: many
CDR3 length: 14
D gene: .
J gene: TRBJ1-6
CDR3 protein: CASSRTGSSSPLHF
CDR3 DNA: TGTGCCAGCAGTCGAACGGGATCGAGCTCACCCCTCCACTTT

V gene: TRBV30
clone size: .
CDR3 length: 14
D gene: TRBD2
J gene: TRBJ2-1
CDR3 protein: CAWSFGLARGEQFF
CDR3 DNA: TGTGCCTGGAGTTTCGGACTAGCCCGGGGTGAGCAGTTCTTC

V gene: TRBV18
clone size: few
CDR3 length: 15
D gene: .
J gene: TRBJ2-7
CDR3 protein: CASSPPGSRTYEQYF
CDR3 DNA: TGTGCCAGCTCACCACCGGGGTCCCGCACCTACGAGCAGTACTTC

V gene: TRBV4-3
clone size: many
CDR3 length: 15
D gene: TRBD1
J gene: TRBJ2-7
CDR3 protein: CASSQPGQGLNEQYF
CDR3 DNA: TGCGCCAGCAGCCAACCGGGACAGGGGTTAAACGAGCAGTACTTC

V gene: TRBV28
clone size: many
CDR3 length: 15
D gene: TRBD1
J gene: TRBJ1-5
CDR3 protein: CASNFQGAGNQPQHF
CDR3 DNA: TGTGCCAGCAACTTCCAGGGGGCGGGCAATCAGCCCCAGCATTTT

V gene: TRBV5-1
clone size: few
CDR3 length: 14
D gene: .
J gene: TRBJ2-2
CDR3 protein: CASSLQGDTGELFF
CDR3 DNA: TGCGCCAGCAGCTTACAGGGCGACACCGGGGAGCTGTTTTTT

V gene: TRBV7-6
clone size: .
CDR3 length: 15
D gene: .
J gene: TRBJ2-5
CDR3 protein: CASSLGVGNQETQYF
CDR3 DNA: TGTGCCAGCAGCTTAGGGGTGGGTAACCAAGAGACCCAGTACTTC

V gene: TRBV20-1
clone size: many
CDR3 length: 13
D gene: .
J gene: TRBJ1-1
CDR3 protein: CSASAKSRIEAFF
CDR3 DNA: TGCAGTGCTAGTGCAAAAAGTAGGATTGAAGCTTTCTTT

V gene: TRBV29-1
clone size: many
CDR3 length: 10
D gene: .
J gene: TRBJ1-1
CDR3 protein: CSVWGPEAFF
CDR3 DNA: TGCAGCGTTTGGGGGCCTGAAGCTTTCTTT

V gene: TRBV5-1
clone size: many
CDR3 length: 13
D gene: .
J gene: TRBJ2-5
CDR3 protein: CASSGRGRETQYF
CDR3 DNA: TGCGCCAGCAGCGGGAGAGGGCGAGAGACCCAGTACTTC

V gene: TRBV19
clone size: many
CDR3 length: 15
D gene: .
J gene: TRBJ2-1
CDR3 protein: CASSITVYSYNEQFF
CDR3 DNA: TGTGCCAGTAGTATTACAGTGTACTCCTACAATGAGCAGTTCTTC

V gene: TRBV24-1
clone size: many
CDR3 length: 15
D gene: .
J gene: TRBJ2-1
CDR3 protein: CATSDRQIPYNEQFF
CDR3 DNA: TGTGCCACCAGTGATAGACAGATCCCCTACAATGAGCAGTTCTTC

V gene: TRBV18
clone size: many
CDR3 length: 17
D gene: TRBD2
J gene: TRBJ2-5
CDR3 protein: CASSPLSGGASWETQYF
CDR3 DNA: TGTGCCAGCTCACCACTATCGGGGGGAGCGTCGTGGGAGACCCAGTACTTC

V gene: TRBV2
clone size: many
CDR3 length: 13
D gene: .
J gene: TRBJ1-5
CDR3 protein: CASRQGLDQPQHF
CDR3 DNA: TGTGCCAGCAGACAGGGACTCGATCAGCCCCAGCATTTT

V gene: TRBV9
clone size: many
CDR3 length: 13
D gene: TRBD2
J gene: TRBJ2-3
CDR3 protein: CASSVDLSGMQYF
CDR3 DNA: TGTGCCAGCAGCGTCGACCTTAGCGGGATGCAGTATTTT

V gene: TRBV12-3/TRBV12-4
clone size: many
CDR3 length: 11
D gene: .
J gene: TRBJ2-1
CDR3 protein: CGTGRDNEQFF
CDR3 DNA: TGTGGGACAGGGAGGGACAATGAGCAGTTCTTC

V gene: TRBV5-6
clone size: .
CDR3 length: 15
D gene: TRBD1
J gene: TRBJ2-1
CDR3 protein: CASSLRDRALNEQFF
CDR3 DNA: TGTGCCAGCAGCTTGCGGGACAGAGCACTCAATGAGCAGTTCTTC

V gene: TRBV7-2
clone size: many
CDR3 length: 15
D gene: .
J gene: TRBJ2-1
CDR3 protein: CASILSTRLKNEQFF
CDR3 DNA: TGTGCCAGCATCTTATCAACGAGGCTAAAGAATGAGCAGTTCTTC

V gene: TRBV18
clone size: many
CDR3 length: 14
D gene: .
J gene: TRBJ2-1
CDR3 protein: CASSPQAKYNEQFF
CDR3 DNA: TGTGCCAGCTCACCACAGGCTAAATACAATGAGCAGTTCTTC

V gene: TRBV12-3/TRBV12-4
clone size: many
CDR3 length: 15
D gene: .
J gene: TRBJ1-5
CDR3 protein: CASSLWAQGDQPQHF
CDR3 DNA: TGTGCCAGCAGTTTATGGGCCCAGGGCGATCAGCCCCAGCATTTT

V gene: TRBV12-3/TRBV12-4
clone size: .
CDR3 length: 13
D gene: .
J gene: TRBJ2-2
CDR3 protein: CASSPIGSGELFF
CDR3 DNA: TGTGCCAGCAGTCCTATAGGGTCGGGGGAGCTGTTTTTT